Sequencing of this T cell receptor (beta chain) was carried out in a study of beta chain features in type 1 diabetes. Per germline, CDR1 ENHRY and CDR2 SYGVKD. This CDR3 has 11 residues. V was trimmed by 11 bases and J by 0 bases, leaving 8 bases between them. Sequencing targeted expressed TCRB transcripts, as all isolated RNA had been reverse transcribed. Only in-frame clones appear in the TCRdb table, and some are missing; sequencing was by immunoSEQ multiplex PCR. The profile covers under 400,000 clones, with around 20% appearing a single time and 0.044% taken by the ten largest. The receptor was derived from a woman aged 18-29 years in good health. Input material: naive CD4+ T cells from blood. J is TRBJ2-7 and V is TRBV10-3, with D possibly TRBD1 on 6 matching bases. The chain's CDR3 is CAAGDSYEQYF. The DNA for the CDR3 is TGTGCCGCAGGGGACTCCTACGAGCAGTACTTC.